These 27 T cell receptor beta chains originate from one sample sequenced in a study of blood T cells in healthy people across ages. Combining a sample-barcoded 5' primer with a J-beta primer mix, a second PCR ran for roughly 6 to 12 cycles. TCRdb processed the 5' RACE reads anew with MiXCR; each CDR3 protein has one entry. This table has 1.5 million to 2 million distinct CDR3 sequences, around half appearing once. Sequenced input: blood. All receptors come from a woman in her forties in good health.

This clonotype was seen a few times. The J gene is TRBJ1-2, the V gene TRBV20-1, with D unresolved. Germline values: CDR1 DFQATT, CDR2 SNEGSKA (reference sequence). The CDR3 runs 12 residues. The V gene lost 3 bases and the J gene lost 5 bases, with 10 bases spanning the gap. CDR3 loop: CSARLREYGYTF. The CDR3 DNA is TGCAGTGCTAGGTTAAGGGAATATGGCTACACCTTC.

CDR3 region: CASSSGGRPTQYF. The CDR3 DNA reads as TGTGCCAGCAGTTCCGGTGGTCGCCCTACGCAGTATTTT. J is TRBJ2-3 and V is TRBV27; D gene uncertain. Germline V gene sequence: CDR1 MNHEY, CDR2 SMNVEV (reference sequence). The V end was cut by 4 bases, the J end by 8 bases, with 13 bases between. CDR3 size: 13 residues.

The chain carries TRBV6-2 or TRBV6-3 and TRBJ2-5, with D unresolved. The V end was cut by 7 bases, the J end by 2 bases, with 14 bases between. Germline V lookup: CDR1 MNHEY, CDR2 SVGEGT. CDR3 length: 14 residues. The CDR3 DNA is TGTGCCAGCAAGTGGCGGAGACCTCAAGAGACCCAGTACTTC. This sequence encodes CASKWRRPQETQYF.

The rearrangement links TRBV4-3 to TRBJ2-3; 9 nucleotides match TRBD2. Germline V lookup: CDR1 LGHNA, CDR2 YSLEER. The V gene end was trimmed by 0 bases and the J gene end by 5 bases; junction bases not matched to a gene: 6. The CDR3 is 16 amino acids. Written as DNA, the CDR3 is TGCGCCAGCAGCCAAGAAGTTAGCGGGGGAGGAGATACGCAGTATTTT. Amino acid sequence: CASSQEVSGGGDTQYF.

The gene calls are TRBV7-9 and TRBJ1-5; D is perhaps TRBD1 (6 bases). Trimming left V 5 bases short and J 2 bases short, with 16 bases between. Looked up from germline, CDR1 is SEHNR and CDR2 is FQNEAQ (reference sequence). There are 16 residues in the CDR3. The chain's CDR3 is CASSDVRQVGNQPQHF. Written as DNA, the CDR3 is TGTGCCAGCAGCGACGTCAGACAGGTTGGCAATCAGCCCCAGCATTTT.

The V gene is TRBV28, the J gene TRBJ2-3; D could derive from TRBD1 or TRBD2 (6 bases each). The V gene lost 6 bases and the J gene lost 0 bases, with 16 bases spanning the gap. This CDR3 is 16 amino acids long. Germline loops: CDR1 MDHEN, CDR2 SYDVKM. As DNA, the CDR3 is TGTGCCAGCAGCTCCCCTACAGGGACTAGCACAGATACGCAGTATTTT. Amino acid sequence: CASSSPTGTSTDTQYF.

This clonotype turned up a few times. This chain joins TRBV20-1 and TRBJ2-7; D perhaps matches TRBD1 (6 bases). The V end lost 3 bases, the J end lost 4 bases, and 10 bases lay between the germline ends. Germline assignment: CDR1 DFQATT and CDR2 SNEGSKA (reference sequence). This CDR3 is 12 amino acids long. The CDR3 spells CSASPGVYEQYF. The CDR3 coding sequence is TGCAGTGCTAGTCCAGGGGTGTACGAGCAGTACTTC.

This chain uses TRBV9 with TRBJ2-7, with 8 bases matching TRBD2. The CDR3 is 16 residues long. Unmatched junction bases numbered 5, after V lost 0 bases and J lost 0 bases. CDR1 SGDLS and CDR2 YYNGEE come from the germline V gene. The CDR3 DNA reads as TGTGCCAGCAGCGTAGGGAAGCGGGGGCGCTCCTACGAGCAGTACTTC. As protein: CASSVGKRGRSYEQYF.

The chain recombines TRBV4-3 with TRBJ1-2; D is ambiguous. Looked up from germline, CDR1 is LGHNA and CDR2 is YSLEER. The CDR3 totals 14 residues. Trimming stripped 0 bases from V and 4 bases from J, with 9 bases between. The chain's CDR3 is CASSQDRHIYGYTF. For the CDR3, the DNA is TGCGCCAGCAGCCAAGATCGACACATCTATGGCTACACCTTC.

CDR3 coding DNA: TGCAGTGCTAGGGCTGGCCACGAACCGAACTATGGCTACACCTTC. Translated: CSARAGHEPNYGYTF. The genes are TRBV20-1 and TRBJ1-2; D call uncertain. The V and J ends lost 3 bases and 2 bases respectively, with 16 bases between them. The V gene's germline CDR1 is DFQATT and CDR2 SNEGSKA (reference sequence). The CDR3 length is 15 residues.

V usage is TRBV15 and J usage is TRBJ2-1, with D perhaps TRBD1 (5 bases). Trimming removed 2 bases at V and 10 bases at J, with 15 bases between. Germline V gene sequence: CDR1 LNHNV, CDR2 YYDKDF (reference sequence). The CDR3 contains 14 residues. The CDR3 DNA reads TGTGCCACCAGCAGACCCGACAGCGCTTGGGAGCAGTTCTTC. This gives the protein CATSRPDSAWEQFF.

The DNA of the CDR3 is TGCAGTGCTAGAGATGTACTAGCGGGGGGAGGTGAGCAGTTCTTC. This translates into CSARDVLAGGGEQFF. The rearrangement uses TRBV20-1 and TRBJ2-1; TRBD2 agrees at 12 bases. This CDR3 spans 15 amino acids. The trim removed 0 bases at V and 9 bases at J, leaving 6 bases unmatched. The germline CDR1 and CDR2 sequences are DFQATT and SNEGSKA (reference sequence).

A few counts support this clonotype. The chain employs TRBV6-6 and TRBJ2-7, with 11 positions matching TRBD1. The junction had 3 bases not matched to a gene; V was cut back by 2 bases and J by 3 bases. The CDR3 contains 15 residues. Germline loops: CDR1 MNHNY, CDR2 SVGAGI (reference sequence). The CDR3 sequence is CASSYGTGGIYEQYF. Written as DNA, the CDR3 is TGTGCCAGCAGTTACGGGACAGGGGGAATCTACGAGCAGTACTTC.

This chain links TRBV20-1 with TRBJ1-4; D might be TRBD1 (6 bases). From germline, CDR1 is DFQATT and CDR2 SNEGSKA (reference sequence). The V gene lost 8 bases and the J gene lost 5 bases, with 18 bases spanning the gap. This CDR3 has 14 amino acids. CDR3 nucleotide sequence: TGCAGTACTGGACCTACAGGGAAGAATGAAAAACTGTTTTTT. Encoded protein: CSTGPTGKNEKLFF.

The rearrangement joins TRBV5-1 to TRBJ2-3, with D tentatively TRBD1 or TRBD2 (7 bases each). CDR3 length: 16 amino acids. Trimming pared 4 bases from V and 4 bases from J, leaving 19 bases between. Germline V gene data show CDR1 as SGHRS and CDR2 as YFSETQ. The CDR3 DNA follows: TGCGCCAGCAGCGTTTCCCGGGGAGGGGGCCCAGATACGCAGTATTTT. Protein: CASSVSRGGGPDTQYF.

This clonotype was counted a single time. This chain uses TRBV5-1 with TRBJ1-6; possible D gene TRBD1, 6 bases. The CDR3 length is 15 residues. Germline values: CDR1 SGHRS, CDR2 YFSETQ. Trimming stripped 4 bases from V and 5 bases from J, with 13 bases between. CDR3 DNA: TGCGCCAGCAGCGGGGGCAGGGCGGATAATTCACCCCTCCACTTT. Translated, it gives CASSGGRADNSPLHF.

About this clonotype itself: The junction shows a germline mismatch at one end, possibly a read error. CDR3 in amino acids: CVISLKTGVETQYF. The CDR3 region has the DNA TGTGTCATCAGCCTAAAAACAGGGGTGGAGACCCAGTACTTC. V and J are TRBV10-3 and TRBJ2-5; 7 bases are a match to TRBD1. This CDR3 has 14 residues. Germline lookup yields CDR1 ENHRY and CDR2 SYGVKD.

In this sample, this clonotype turned up a few times. CDR3 in DNA: TGTGCCAGCAGCTTAGGACTAGCGGGGGCTTCAGATACGCAGTATTTT. The encoded protein is CASSLGLAGASDTQYF. The chain is built from TRBV7-3 and TRBJ2-3; 13 nucleotides align to TRBD2. Germline values: CDR1 SGHTA, CDR2 FQGTGA. This CDR3 spans 16 amino acids. Trimming removed 2 bases from V and 4 bases from J; junction bases left unmatched: 3.

This clonotype was picked up one time. V is TRBV14 and J is TRBJ2-1, with TRBD2 as a possible D gene (7 bases). V was shortened by 0 bases and J by 11 bases, with 11 bases between the two germline ends. CDR3 length: 13 amino acids. The germline V gene has CDR1 SGHDN and CDR2 FVKESK. The CDR3 spells CASSQDRGAKQFF. The CDR3, as DNA: TGTGCCAGCAGCCAAGATCGGGGGGCGAAGCAGTTCTTC.

The chain recombines TRBV12-5 with TRBJ2-3, with D hard to call. The germline V gene encodes CDR1 LGHNT and CDR2 FRNRAP. CDR3 length: 11 amino acids. The CDR3 sequence is CAGGSTDTQYF. The CDR3 DNA follows: TGTGCCGGTGGGAGCACAGATACGCAGTATTTT.

As for this clonotype: The germline gene is not matched at one end of the junction; a read error may be the cause. This chain links TRBV7-2 with TRBJ2-7; D unresolved. CDR3 size: 12 residues. Germline V lookup: CDR1 SGHTA, CDR2 FQGNSA. As DNA, the CDR3 is TGTGCCCGCAGCTTAGTATTGGATGAGCAGTACTTC. Translated, it gives CARSLVLDEQYF.

The chain couples TRBV4-3 to TRBJ2-1; weak D call: TRBD2 (5 bases). Germline CDR1 is LGHNA and CDR2 is YSLEER. The CDR3 covers 16 residues. With 1 base removed from V and 0 bases from J, the gap between germline ends came to 10 bases. The CDR3 DNA follows: TGCGCCAGCAGCCAAGTACGGAGGAACTCCTACAATGAGCAGTTCTTC. This codes for CASSQVRRNSYNEQFF.

The chain links TRBV29-1 to TRBJ2-5, with TRBD1 matching over 9 bases. Gene TRBJ2-1 matches the end of the DNA better, so the J call may be wrong. Germline lookup yields CDR1 SQVTM and CDR2 ANQGSEA. The CDR3 sequence is 15 residues long. CDR3 in amino acids: CSVGRDRAMEETQFF. CDR3 nucleotides: TGCAGCGTTGGGAGGGACAGGGCTATGGAGGAGACCCAGTTCTTC.

This clonotype has only a few counts. Sequence at one end of the junction differs from germline and may be a read error. J is TRBJ2-5 and V is TRBV20-1; TRBD1 agrees at 7 bases. This CDR3 region has 13 residues. Per germline, CDR1 DFQATT and CDR2 SNEGSKA (reference sequence). CDR3 coding DNA: TGCGGTGCTAGTCGACAGGGAGCGGAGACCCAGTACTTC. This encodes CGASRQGAETQYF.

This clonotype appeared a few times. The gene calls are TRBV7-9 and TRBJ2-4, with unresolved D. With 3 bases removed from V and 5 bases from J, the gap between germline ends came to 8 bases. This CDR3 is built from 13 residues. In germline, CDR1 is SEHNR, CDR2 FQNEAQ (reference sequence). The CDR3 DNA is TGTGCCAGCAGCTTGACCCCAGAAAACATTCAGTACTTC. Its protein product is CASSLTPENIQYF.

The V and J genes are TRBV27 and TRBJ1-2; D perhaps matches TRBD1 (6 bases). CDR3 size: 14 residues. The germline CDR1 and CDR2 sequences are MNHEY and SMNVEV (reference sequence). V was clipped by 4 bases and J by 0 bases, with 9 bases between them. The CDR3 region is CASSWGQANYGYTF. DNA for the CDR3: TGTGCCAGCAGTTGGGGGCAAGCTAACTATGGCTACACCTTC.

This rearrangement joins TRBV5-1 to TRBJ2-6; the D gene is possibly TRBD1 (5 bases). The V gene lost 6 bases and the J gene lost 0 bases, with 13 bases spanning the gap. CDR1 is SGHRS, CDR2 YFSETQ, per germline. This CDR3 has 16 amino acids. The CDR3 DNA sequence: TGCGCCAGCAACCCGTTAGGGGTCTCTGGGGCCAACGTCCTGACTTTC. Translation gives CASNPLGVSGANVLTF. The full variable domain, its missing parts supplied by reference TRBV5-1 and TRBJ2-6, is KAGVTQTPRYLIKTRGQQVTLSCSPISGHRSVSWYQQTPGQGLQFLFEYFSETQRNKGNFPGRFSGRQFSNSRSEMNVSTLELGDSALYLCASNPLGVSGANVLTFGAGSRLTVL.